One sample yielded the 19 T cell receptor beta chains listed below, sequenced in a study of cytomegalovirus exposure and HLA in healthy donors. Primers: 60 Vbeta forward and 13 Jbeta reverse. Using immunoSEQ multiplex PCR, the repertoire was profiled, and TCRdb retains in-frame clones only, with some absent. The sample has more than 50,000 clones. Input material: PBMCs. The source of these receptors is a man between 50 and 59 years old in good health and CMV-seropositive.

The rearrangement uses TRBV5-8 and TRBJ2-2; D is uncertain. Germline CDR1 and CDR2: SGHTS and YDEGEE. Trimming took off 4 bases at V and 7 bases at J, with 8 bases between the two ends. The CDR3 length is 12 residues. The CDR3: CASSLTNGELFF. CDR3 nucleotides: TGTGCCAGCAGCCTTACTAACGGGGAGCTGTTTTTT.

This sequence joins TRBV19 and TRBJ1-5, with unresolved D. The length of the CDR3 is 13 residues. CDR1 LNHDA and CDR2 SQIVND come from the germline V gene (reference sequence). The V and J ends lost 4 bases and 3 bases respectively, with 7 bases between them. The CDR3 is CASSRAVNQPQHF. In nucleotides, the CDR3 is TGTGCCAGTAGTAGGGCAGTCAATCAGCCCCAGCATTTT.

CDR3 amino acids: CASLPGQGANTEAFF. The DNA for the CDR3 is TGTGCCAGCCTTCCGGGACAGGGGGCGAATACTGAAGCTTTCTTT. The V and J genes are TRBV6-1 and TRBJ1-1; 12 bases map to TRBD1. The ends lost 8 bases at V and 5 bases at J; junction bases unmatched: 9. Germline CDR1 MNHNS, CDR2 SASEGT. The length of the CDR3 is 15 residues.

In regard to this clone: Germline and junction disagree at one end, which may indicate a read error. The chain links TRBV27 to TRBJ1-1, with D uncertain. CDR3 length: 13 residues. From germline, CDR1 is MNHEY and CDR2 SMNVEV (reference sequence). The CDR3 DNA is TGTGCCAGCAGTTTAGCACAGAACACTGAAGATTTCTTT. Translated, it gives CASSLAQNTEDFF.

The genes are TRBV4-3 and TRBJ2-6; D might be TRBD2 (5 bases). CDR3 length: 16 residues. Germline CDR1 and CDR2: LGHNA and YSLEER. Deletions cut 3 bases from V and 0 bases from J, with 9 bases between. In nucleotides, the CDR3 is TGCGCCAGCAGCCAGGGAGTGAGCTCTGGGGCCAACGTCCTGACTTTC. Protein: CASSQGVSSGANVLTF.

The gene calls are TRBV5-6 and TRBJ2-7, with TRBD2 matching 9 bases. CDR1 and CDR2 from the germline V gene are SGHDT and YYEEEE. V was clipped by 1 base and J by 2 bases; unmatched bases: 4. CDR3 length equals 15 residues. In DNA form, the CDR3 reads TGTGCCAGCAGCTTGCTAGCGGGGAACGCCTACGAGCAGTACTTC. This sequence encodes CASSLLAGNAYEQYF.

V and J are TRBV7-9 and TRBJ1-4; D is unclear. In germline, CDR1 is SEHNR, CDR2 FQNEAQ (reference sequence). There are 15 residues in the CDR3. With 6 bases removed from V and 4 bases from J, the gap between germline ends came to 15 bases. The CDR3 protein is CASRGDSPGNEKLFF. DNA for the CDR3: TGTGCCAGCAGGGGAGACTCACCCGGTAATGAAAAACTGTTTTTT.

This rearrangement joins TRBV18 to TRBJ2-7; weak D call: TRBD2 (6 bases). The CDR3 loop spans 13 amino acids. The germline V and J ends were trimmed by 6 bases and 0 bases, with 9 bases remaining between them. The germline V gene encodes CDR1 KGHSH and CDR2 LQKENI. The CDR3 loop reads CASSRGSSYEQYF. CDR3 nucleotide sequence: TGTGCCAGCTCCCGGGGGAGCTCCTACGAGCAGTACTTC.

This chain connects TRBV7-2 to TRBJ2-1; 13 nucleotides match TRBD2. CDR3 length: 19 residues. Unmatched junction bases numbered 10, after V lost 5 bases and J lost 0 bases. Germline CDR1 and CDR2: SGHTA and FQGNSA. CDR3 sequence: CASSPIGLAGASSYNEQFF. DNA for the CDR3: TGTGCCAGCAGCCCTATAGGACTAGCGGGGGCCAGCTCCTACAATGAGCAGTTCTTC.

This chain connects TRBV5-1 to TRBJ2-3; TRBD1 matches at 7 bases. CDR1 is SGHRS, CDR2 YFSETQ, per germline. CDR3 length equals 14 residues. V lost 4 bases and J lost 6; bases outside the gene matches: 8. CDR3 sequence reads: CASSRDSAQDTQYF. In DNA, the CDR3 is TGCGCCAGCAGCCGGGACAGTGCACAGGATACGCAGTATTTT.

This chain links TRBV4-1 with TRBJ2-7; a possible D gene is TRBD1 (6 bases). CDR1 is MGHRA and CDR2 is YSYEKL in the germline V gene. The germline V and J ends were trimmed by 0 bases and 0 bases, with 6 bases remaining between them. The CDR3 loop spans 14 amino acids. Here the CDR3 reads CASSQEDSSYEQYF. The DNA for the CDR3 is TGCGCCAGCAGCCAAGAGGACAGCTCCTACGAGCAGTACTTC.

As for this clone: The junction departs from the called germline gene at one end, perhaps through a read error. The chain employs TRBV30 and TRBJ2-7; 7 bases match TRBD1. CDR1 and CDR2 from the germline V gene are GTSNPN and SVGIG (reference sequence). The CDR3 loop spans 15 amino acids. CDR3 loop: CAGSLTGVRSYEQYF. The CDR3 DNA sequence: TGTGCCGGGAGTTTAACAGGGGTCAGGTCCTACGAGCAGTACTTC.

In DNA, the CDR3 is TGTGCCAGCAGTGGAGGTAGCGGGGGAAGAGATACGCAGTATTTT. Protein product: CASSGGSGGRDTQYF. The chain joins TRBV6-1 to TRBJ2-3, with 9 bases aligning to TRBD2. After removal of 4 bases from V and 5 bases from J, the junction contained 7 bases not matched to a gene. The CDR3 has 15 residues. Germline values: CDR1 MNHNS, CDR2 SASEGT.

The rearrangement links TRBV2 to TRBJ1-1; D not certain. The germline V gene encodes CDR1 SNHLY and CDR2 FYNNEI. V dropped 6 bases and J dropped 1 base, with 9 bases sitting between them. This CDR3 comprises 13 residues. CDR3: CASRVDSNTEAFF. In DNA form, the CDR3 reads TGTGCCAGCAGGGTGGACTCGAACACTGAAGCTTTCTTT.

The chain couples TRBV9 to TRBJ2-5; 9 bases agree with TRBD2. Germline CDR1 and CDR2: SGDLS and YYNGEE. The CDR3 has 15 amino acids. V was clipped by 0 bases and J by 4 bases; unmatched bases: 4. The DNA of the CDR3 is TGTGCCAGCAGCGTAGCGGGGGGACTAGCAGAGACCCAGTACTTC. This sequence encodes CASSVAGGLAETQYF.

The J gene is TRBJ1-1, the V gene TRBV2; 10 bases agree with TRBD1. The germline gives CDR1 SNHLY, CDR2 FYNNEI. CDR3 length equals 14 residues. Trimming at V came to 7 bases and at J to 0 bases, leaving 2 bases not matched to a gene. CDR3 DNA sequence: TGTGCCAGCACAGGGACAGGGGTGAACACTGAAGCTTTCTTT. Its protein product is CASTGTGVNTEAFF.

V is TRBV19 and J is TRBJ2-5, with D perhaps TRBD2 (6 bases). V was shortened by 3 bases and J by 5 bases, with 13 bases between the two germline ends. This CDR3 spans 14 amino acids. Looked up from germline, CDR1 is LNHDA and CDR2 is SQIVND (reference sequence). The CDR3 coding sequence is TGTGCCAGTAGTATCTATGGGGGGAGGGAGACCCAGTACTTC. Protein sequence: CASSIYGGRETQYF.

V and J are TRBV28 and TRBJ2-3, with D perhaps matching TRBD2 (7 bases). The V gene lost 5 bases and the J gene lost 1 base, with 13 bases spanning the gap. The CDR3 runs 15 residues. CDR1 and CDR2 from the germline V gene are MDHEN and SYDVKM. The CDR3 DNA reads TGTGCCAGCAGTGGGCGGGGGCGCGGCACAGATACGCAGTATTTT. This sequence encodes CASSGRGRGTDTQYF.

The V and J genes are TRBV4-3 and TRBJ2-2, with a possible D match to TRBD2 (5 bases). CDR1 and CDR2 from the germline V gene are LGHNA and YSLEER. The V and J ends lost 2 bases and 6 bases respectively, with 7 bases between them. This CDR3 is built from 13 residues. The CDR3 region is CASSQLAPGELFF. The DNA for the CDR3 is TGCGCCAGCAGCCAACTAGCCCCCGGGGAGCTGTTTTTT.